The rows below give T cell receptor beta chains drawn from one sample of a study of T cell repertoires in cytomegalovirus infection. TCRdb itself ran the reads through MiXCR, one entry per CDR3 protein. The sample holds roughly 990,000 distinct CDR3 sequences, around 29% seen once. No antigens are known for them. The sequences come from cultured CD8+ T cells from PBMCs, collected from culture after CMV antigen stimulation. The receptors derive from a human donor in good health (CMV status not recorded). Some clones in this sample may be carry-over from other donors' samples. Each CDR3 is given without its conserved first and last residue. Rows give clone size only sometimes, using once, few, many, or a class for an expanded clone.

abundance,v_gene,j_gene,CDR3aa
few,TRBV4-2,TRBJ1-1,ASSRGGDGENTEAF
NA,TRBV11-2,TRBJ1-2,ASSLWDRASYYGYT
many,TRBV7-2,TRBJ2-7,ASSLTSSGGAYEQY
NA,TRBV6-6,TRBJ2-5,ASNPSGGAQETQY
few,TRBV20-1,TRBJ1-5,SAVTGQYSNQPQH
NA,TRBV9,TRBJ2-5,ASSVNGGPQETQY
few,TRBV6-2/TRBV6-3,TRBJ2-3,ASTHRTSTDTQY
NA,TRBV4-3,TRBJ2-2,ASSHATGFGELF
NA,TRBV6-2/TRBV6-3,TRBJ1-1,ASSYSPGTGSMNTEAF
few,TRBV5-1,TRBJ2-7,ASNSQGSYEQY
many,TRBV7-2,TRBJ1-5,ASSFVGQGNSNQPQH
NA,TRBV4-2,TRBJ2-1,ASSQDPITNEQF
NA,TRBV2,TRBJ2-1,ASTLGLAGAVAIYNEQF
few,TRBV6-1,TRBJ2-7,ASPGLEPYEQY
NA,TRBV9,TRBJ1-1,ASRGGRFF
NA,TRBV29-1,TRBJ1-3,SVEYGNTIY
NA,TRBV24-1,TRBJ1-2,ATSDRDSKAYGYT
few,TRBV20-1,TRBJ2-3,SVRTAETQY
NA,TRBV27,TRBJ1-2,ASSLSGPGNYGYT
few,TRBV6-1,TRBJ2-5,ASRPGGGEETQY
NA,TRBV10-3,TRBJ1-1,AISELGVASEAF
NA,TRBV6-5,TRBJ2-6,ASSYFPGQGFTGANVLT
once,TRBV7-8,TRBJ2-4,ASSETIAKNIQY
many,TRBV12-3/TRBV12-4,TRBJ2-3,ASSFDVKRPDTQY
many,TRBV25-1,TRBJ1-1,ASSESVNTEAF
many,TRBV7-2,TRBJ1-1,ASSQQGKTEAF
NA,TRBV6-2/TRBV6-3,TRBJ2-4,ASSRQHDRTFKNIQY
few,TRBV28,TRBJ2-2,ASSLLRRADSNTGELF
medium-sized,TRBV7-3,TRBJ2-3,ASSLNLGADTQY
NA,TRBV28,TRBJ2-5,ASSSLQSGQETQY
NA,TRBV4-1,TRBJ1-1,ASSQDMSSPNTEAF
few,TRBV5-6,TRBJ2-1,ASSSLGGLENNEQF
NA,TRBV13,TRBJ2-3,ASIGGDDSGDTQY
NA,TRBV27,TRBJ2-5,ASIAGGTQY
many,TRBV4-2,TRBJ1-5,ASSQGHSNQPQH
few,TRBV19,TRBJ2-7,ASSTYRSANEQY
NA,TRBV19,TRBJ1-6,ASSPKIVGSPLH
few,TRBV12-3/TRBV12-4,TRBJ2-7,ASMPKAVSSYEQY
few,TRBV12-3/TRBV12-4,TRBJ1-4,ASSQDRGIMELF
NA,TRBV27,TRBJ2-3,ASSLSGVPDTQY
NA,TRBV19,TRBJ2-7,ASSSQDEQY
NA,TRBV6-6,TRBJ2-7,ASTIELAGYEQY
NA,TRBV6-1,TRBJ2-3,ASRITQGVGADTQY
many,TRBV4-2,TRBJ2-3,ASSQLSDTQY
many,TRBV7-6,TRBJ2-5,ASSEMGAEETQY
NA,TRBV10-2,TRBJ2-1,ASSDSAGGEQF
NA,TRBV6-6,TRBJ1-3,ASSYGTPPGHQGNTIY
many,TRBV7-3,TRBJ1-1,ASSRTPNTEAF
many,TRBV7-2,TRBJ2-3,ASSENSGGAVDTQY
few,TRBV12-3/TRBV12-4,TRBJ2-3,ATGDSIGSDTQY
NA,TRBV7-9,TRBJ2-3,ASSYLTTRQDTQY
NA,TRBV5-1,TRBJ2-1,ASGWTSGNEQF
NA,TRBV7-9,TRBJ2-1,ASSSTSGVTNEQF
NA,TRBV14,TRBJ2-7,ASSQGSEYSYEQY
many,TRBV27,TRBJ2-1,ASSPNGEGEQF
few,TRBV6-1,TRBJ1-3,ASSEIGGTAGNTIY
NA,TRBV12-5,TRBJ2-2,ASALGETGELF
once,TRBV19,TRBJ2-5,ASTGTGTQETQY
many,TRBV7-9,TRBJ2-1,ASIRTSGSLIRDEQF